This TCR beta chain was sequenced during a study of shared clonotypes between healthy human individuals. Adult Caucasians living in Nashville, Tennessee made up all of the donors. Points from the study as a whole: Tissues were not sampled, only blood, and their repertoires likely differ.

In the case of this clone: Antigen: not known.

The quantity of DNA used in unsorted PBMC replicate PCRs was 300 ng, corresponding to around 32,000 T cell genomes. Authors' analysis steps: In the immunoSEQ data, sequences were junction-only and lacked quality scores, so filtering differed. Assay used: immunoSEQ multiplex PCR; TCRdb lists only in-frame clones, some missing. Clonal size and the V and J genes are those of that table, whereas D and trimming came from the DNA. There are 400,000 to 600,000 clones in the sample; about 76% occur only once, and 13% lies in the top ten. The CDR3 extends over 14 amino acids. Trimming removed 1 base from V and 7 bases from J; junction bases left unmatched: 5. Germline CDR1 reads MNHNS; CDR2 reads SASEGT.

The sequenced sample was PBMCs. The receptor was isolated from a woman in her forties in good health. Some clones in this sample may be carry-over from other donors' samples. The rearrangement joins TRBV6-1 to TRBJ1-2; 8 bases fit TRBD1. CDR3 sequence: CASSEVQGASGYTF. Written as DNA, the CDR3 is TGTGCCAGCAGTGAAGTGCAGGGGGCGTCTGGCTACACCTTC.